This passage covers 26 T cell receptor beta chains from one sample sequenced in a study of blood T cell repertoires in COVID-19. Profiling relied on immunoSEQ multiplex PCR, and the TCRdb table lists in-frame clones only, not all of them. The sample has roughly 150,000 clones; 75% to 90% are singletons. The sequenced sample was peripheral blood. These TCRs come from a man aged 60 to 69 with acute or convalescent COVID-19.

The chain employs TRBV6-5 and TRBJ1-1; D call uncertain. The V gene lost 0 bases and the J gene lost 1 base, with 9 bases spanning the gap. This CDR3 is built from 15 residues. The V gene's germline CDR1 is MNHEY and CDR2 SVGAGI. Written as DNA, the CDR3 is TGTGCCAGCAGTTACTCGATCGCAGGGAACACTGAAGCTTTCTTT. Its translation is CASSYSIAGNTEAFF.

The chain uses TRBV5-4 and TRBJ2-5, with a possible D match to TRBD1 (6 bases). The germline V gene has CDR1 SGHNT and CDR2 YYREEE (reference sequence). The germline V and J ends were trimmed by 4 bases and 5 bases, with 15 bases remaining between them. The CDR3 contains 14 residues. The CDR3 protein is CASSRTVFQETQYF. The CDR3 nucleotides read TGTGCCAGCAGCCGGACAGTATTTCAGGAGACCCAGTACTTC. Together with reference TRBV5-4 and TRBJ2-5, the CDR3 gives the full variable domain: ETGVTQSPTHLIKTRGQQVTLRCSSQSGHNTVSWYQQALGQGPQFIFQYYREEENGRGNFPPRFSGLQFPNYSSELNVNALELDDSALYLCASSRTVFQETQYFGPGTRLLVL.

This chain uses TRBV5-1 with TRBJ2-3; TRBD2 agrees at 8 bases. Germline lookup yields CDR1 SGHRS and CDR2 YFSETQ. The CDR3 loop spans 19 amino acids. V lost 2 bases and J lost 5; bases outside the gene matches: 19. The CDR3 DNA follows: TGCGCCAGCAGCTTCGCGGTATGGGAAGGACTTCGGGGGGGAGATACGCAGTATTTT. It is translated as CASSFAVWEGLRGGDTQYF. Variable domain in full (rest from reference TRBV5-1 and TRBJ2-3): KAGVTQTPRYLIKTRGQQVTLSCSPISGHRSVSWYQQTPGQGLQFLFEYFSETQRNKGNFPGRFSGRQFSNSRSEMNVSTLELGDSALYLCASSFAVWEGLRGGDTQYFGPGTRLTVL.

The V and J genes are TRBV6-5 and TRBJ1-1; no clear D. V lost 7 bases, J lost 7 bases, and 13 bases lay in between. Looked up from germline, CDR1 is MNHEY and CDR2 is SVGAGI. CDR3 length: 12 residues. The CDR3 here is CASTTGLGEAFF. The CDR3 nucleotides are TGTGCCAGCACCACGGGGTTGGGTGAAGCTTTCTTT.

The V call is TRBV4-3, the J call TRBJ2-7; weak D call: TRBD2 (6 bases). CDR1 LGHNA and CDR2 YSLEER come from the germline V gene. CDR3 size: 15 residues. Trimming removed 0 bases at V and 0 bases at J, with 9 bases between. The CDR3 DNA follows: TGCGCCAGCAGCCAAGATACTAGCAACTCCTACGAGCAGTACTTC. Protein: CASSQDTSNSYEQYF.

V gene TRBV5-6 combines with J gene TRBJ2-1; 9 bases are a match to TRBD1. J gave up 6 bases and V 2 bases, and 9 bases lay outside the gene matches. Looked up from germline, CDR1 is SGHDT and CDR2 is YYEEEE. The CDR3 contains 16 residues. For the CDR3, the DNA is TGTGCCAGCAGCTTTCGCTCCGGGACAGGGATCAATGAGCAGTTCTTC. Its protein product is CASSFRSGTGINEQFF.

V is TRBV15 and J is TRBJ1-5; D is possibly TRBD1 (6 bases). Germline CDR1 LNHNV, CDR2 YYDKDF (reference sequence). V shed 2 bases and J shed 4 bases, with 12 bases lying between them. The CDR3 is 15 amino acids. Here the CDR3 DNA reads TGTGCCACCAGCAGACAACAGGGATTGAATCAGCCCCAGCATTTT. It specifies CATSRQQGLNQPQHF.

In DNA, the CDR3 is TGTGCCAGAAGCTGCCGGGACAGACCATCCTACGAGCAGTACTTC. This encodes CARSCRDRPSYEQYF. This chain uses TRBV5-3 with TRBJ2-7; 7 bases line up with TRBD1. TRBV5-3 is annotated as an ORF whose role is uncertain. The CDR3 sequence is 15 residues long. The ends lost 3 bases at V and 1 base at J; junction bases unmatched: 7.

This clone was recorded only once. The chain uses TRBV19 and TRBJ1-2; 7 bases fit TRBD1. The CDR3 length is 15 residues. CDR1 is LNHDA and CDR2 is SQIVND in the germline V gene (reference sequence). With V trimmed by 3 bases and J by 2 bases, 6 bases remained unmatched. The CDR3 spells CASSIPVQGNYGYTF. CDR3 in DNA: TGTGCCAGTAGTATCCCCGTACAGGGGAACTATGGCTACACCTTC.

The chain's CDR3 is CASSPSWGTENTEAFF. CDR3 nucleotide sequence: TGTGCCAGCAGCCCTAGTTGGGGGACAGAGAACACTGAAGCTTTCTTT. This rearrangement joins TRBV13 to TRBJ1-1; 7 bases fit TRBD1. In germline, CDR1 is PRHDT, CDR2 FYEKMQ (reference sequence). The CDR3 runs to 16 residues. J gave up 1 base and V 5 bases, and 10 bases lay outside the gene matches. The full variable domain, rest sourced from reference TRBV13 and TRBJ1-1, is AAGVIQSPRHLIKEKRETATLKCYPIPRHDTVYWYQQGPGQDPQFLISFYEKMQSDKGSIPDRFSAQQFSDYHSELNMSSLELGDSALYFCASSPSWGTENTEAFFGQGTRLTVV.

The V gene is TRBV7-2, the J gene TRBJ2-7; TRBD1 aligns across 8 bases. Looked up from germline, CDR1 is SGHTA and CDR2 is FQGNSA. The J segment lost 1 base and the V segment lost 10 bases, leaving 6 bases of the junction unmatched. The CDR3 is 13 amino acids. The DNA of the CDR3 is TGTGCCACCCGAGGGACAGGATCCTACGAGCAGTACTTC. Encoded protein: CATRGTGSYEQYF.

This chain joins TRBV19 and TRBJ1-2; the match to TRBD1 covers 9 bases. CDR3 length equals 13 residues. CDR1 is LNHDA and CDR2 is SQIVND in the germline V gene (reference sequence). V was pared by 5 bases and J by 7 bases, with 5 bases of the junction left unmatched. CDR3 loop: CASSPTGGGGYTF. CDR3 sequence (DNA): TGTGCCAGTAGTCCCACAGGGGGCGGTGGCTACACCTTC.

Concerning this clone: Other DNA sequences in this sample translate to the same CDR3. The chain joins TRBV18 to TRBJ1-1; 7 nucleotides match TRBD1. Looked up from germline, CDR1 is KGHSH and CDR2 is LQKENI. This CDR3 has 13 amino acids. The V gene end was trimmed by 3 bases and the J gene end by 4 bases; junction bases not matched to a gene: 2. CDR3 DNA: TGTGCCAGCTCACCTGACAGGGCCACTGAAGCTTTCTTT. Protein sequence: CASSPDRATEAFF.

V and J are TRBV9 and TRBJ1-1, with 7 positions matching TRBD1. Germline CDR1 SGDLS, CDR2 YYNGEE. This CDR3 comprises 15 residues. V shed 3 bases, J shed 2 bases, and the junction held 7 bases outside the gene matches. CDR3 in amino acids: CASSATGTTNTEAFF. CDR3 bases: TGTGCCAGCAGCGCGACAGGGACCACTAACACTGAAGCTTTCTTT.

Only one count was recorded for this clone. A read error may account for a junction end that differs from germline. This chain's CDR3 is CASSVWGDCIF. DNA of the CDR3: TGTGCCAGCAGTGTGTGGGGGGACTGTATTTTT. The chain links TRBV2 to TRBJ1-1, with TRBD1 as a possible D gene (5 bases). Germline lookup yields CDR1 SNHLY and CDR2 FYNNEI. The CDR3 has 11 amino acids.

This chain uses TRBV19 with TRBJ2-1, with D perhaps TRBD2 (6 bases). The CDR3 is 15 residues long. Trimming pared 7 bases from V and 2 bases from J, leaving 15 bases between. Per germline, CDR1 LNHDA and CDR2 SQIVND (reference sequence). For the CDR3, the DNA is TGTGCCAGTAAAGGCGGGCGGGGCACCTACAATGAGCAGTTCTTC. Protein product: CASKGGRGTYNEQFF. The whole variable domain, filled in from reference TRBV19 and TRBJ2-1, reads DGGITQSPKYLFRKEGQNVTLSCEQNLNHDAMYWYRQDPGQGLRLIYYSQIVNDFQKGDIAEGYSVSREKKESFPLTVTSAQKNPTAFYLCASKGGRGTYNEQFFGPGTRLTVL.

The genes are TRBV5-6 and TRBJ1-5, with 8 bases lining up with TRBD1. There are 15 residues in the CDR3. With 1 base clipped from V and 7 bases from J, the junction kept 7 bases outside the gene matches. CDR1 and CDR2 from the germline V gene are SGHDT and YYEEEE. In DNA, the CDR3 is TGTGCCAGCAGCTTGAGGCGGACAGGGAAACAGCCCCAGCATTTT. The encoded protein is CASSLRRTGKQPQHF. The full variable domain, completed using reference TRBV5-6 and TRBJ1-5, is DAGVTQSPTHLIKTRGQQVTLRCSPKSGHDTVSWYQQALGQGPQFIFQYYEEEERQRGNFPDRFSGHQFPNYSSELNVNALLLGDSALYLCASSLRRTGKQPQHFGDGTRLSIL.

A remark on this clone: Other DNA sequences of this sample code for an identical CDR3. V gene TRBV12-3 or TRBV12-4 combines with J gene TRBJ2-7, with D maybe TRBD1 (6 bases). Trimming removed 5 bases at V and 4 bases at J, with 9 bases between. CDR3 length: 12 amino acids. CDR3 protein: CASSPQGYEQYF. CDR3 in DNA: TGTGCCAGCAGTCCCCAGGGGTACGAGCAGTACTTC.

Points on this clone: Additional DNA sequences in this sample encode the identical CDR3. This rearrangement joins TRBV10-3 to TRBJ2-1; 7 nucleotides match TRBD1. This CDR3 region has 14 residues. V shed 2 bases, J shed 6 bases, and the junction held 4 bases outside the gene matches. Germline V gene data show CDR1 as ENHRY and CDR2 as SYGVKD. Written as DNA, the CDR3 is TGTGCCATCAGTGAGCCAGGGGGAAGCAATGAGCAGTTCTTC. Amino acids: CAISEPGGSNEQFF.

The V gene is TRBV7-9, the J gene TRBJ1-1, with no clear D. V lost 1 base and J 6 bases, leaving 15 bases between the germline ends. CDR1 and CDR2 (germline): SEHNR, FQNEAQ (reference sequence). The CDR3 contains 15 residues. In nucleotides, the CDR3 is TGTGCCAGCAGCTTAGATCCAGGTCCGAGGGCTGAAGCTTTCTTT. Encoded protein: CASSLDPGPRAEAFF.

The chain is built from TRBV2 and TRBJ1-6; D is ambiguous. Germline CDR1 SNHLY, CDR2 FYNNEI. V lost 7 bases to trimming and J lost 7 bases, with 11 bases between them. The CDR3 consists of 13 residues. CDR3 sequence (DNA): TGTGCCAGCACCACTGATCGGAATTCACCCCTCCACTTT. Translation gives CASTTDRNSPLHF.

The V gene is TRBV25-1, the J gene TRBJ1-1; D ambiguous. Germline lookup yields CDR1 MGHDK and CDR2 SYGVNS. V lost 4 bases, J lost 1 base, and 10 bases lay in between. This CDR3 is built from 14 residues. DNA of the CDR3: TGTGCCAGCAGTGCCGGGATCCCGAACACTGAAGCTTTCTTT. Residues: CASSAGIPNTEAFF.

J is TRBJ2-2 and V is TRBV10-3; 7 bases agree with TRBD2. The germline CDR1 and CDR2 sequences are ENHRY and SYGVKD. V lost 10 bases, J lost 6 bases, and 14 bases stayed unmatched. This CDR3 is built from 15 residues. The CDR3 region has the DNA TGTGCCACCTCCGGGGGGACGGGAGTTGCCGGGGAGCTGTTTTTT. Translation gives CATSGGTGVAGELFF.

V and J are TRBV28 and TRBJ1-2; 9 bases agree with TRBD1. CDR3 length: 15 residues. J was trimmed by 2 bases and V by 4 bases; bases with no gene match: 5. Germline V gene sequence: CDR1 MDHEN, CDR2 SYDVKM. Written as DNA, the CDR3 is TGTGCCAGCAGTTCGGGGACAGGGATGAACTATGGCTACACCTTC. Its translation: CASSSGTGMNYGYTF.

The chain has TRBV5-6 and TRBJ1-5; no firm D call. The V end was cut by 0 bases, the J end by 4 bases, with 8 bases between. Germline V lookup: CDR1 SGHDT, CDR2 YYEEEE. The CDR3 is 14 residues long. The CDR3 region is CASSLGQANQPQHF. The DNA of the CDR3 is TGTGCCAGCAGCTTGGGGCAGGCTAATCAGCCCCAGCATTTT.

The chain joins TRBV6-5 to TRBJ2-5; D is undetermined. There are 14 residues in the CDR3. Trimming took 5 bases from V and 5 from J, leaving 15 bases between them. The V gene's germline CDR1 is MNHEY and CDR2 SVGAGI. CDR3: CASSPRGAGETQYF. The CDR3 DNA follows: TGTGCCAGCAGTCCCCGAGGAGCCGGGGAGACCCAGTACTTC.